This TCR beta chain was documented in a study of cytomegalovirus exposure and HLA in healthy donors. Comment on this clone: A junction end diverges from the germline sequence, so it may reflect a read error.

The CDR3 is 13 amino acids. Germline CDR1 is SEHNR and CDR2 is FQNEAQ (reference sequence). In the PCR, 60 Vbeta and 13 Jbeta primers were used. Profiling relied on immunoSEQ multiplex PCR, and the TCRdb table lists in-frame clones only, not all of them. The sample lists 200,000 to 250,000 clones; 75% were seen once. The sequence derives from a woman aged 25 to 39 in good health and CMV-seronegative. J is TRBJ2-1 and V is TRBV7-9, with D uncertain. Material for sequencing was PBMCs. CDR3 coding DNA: TGTGCCACCAGCCTTGGTCGCGTGAATGAGCAGTTCTTC. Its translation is CATSLGRVNEQFF.